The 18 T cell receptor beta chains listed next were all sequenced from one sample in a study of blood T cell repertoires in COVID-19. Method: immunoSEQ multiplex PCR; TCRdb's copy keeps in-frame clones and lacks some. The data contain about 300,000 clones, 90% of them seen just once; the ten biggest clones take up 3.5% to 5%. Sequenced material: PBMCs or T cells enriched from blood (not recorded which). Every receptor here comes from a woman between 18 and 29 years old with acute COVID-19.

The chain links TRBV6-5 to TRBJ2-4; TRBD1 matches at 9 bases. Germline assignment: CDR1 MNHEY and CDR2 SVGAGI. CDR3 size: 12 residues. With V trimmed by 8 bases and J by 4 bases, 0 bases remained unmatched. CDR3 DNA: TGTGCCAGCGGGACAGGGAAAAACATTCAGTACTTC. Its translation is CASGTGKNIQYF.

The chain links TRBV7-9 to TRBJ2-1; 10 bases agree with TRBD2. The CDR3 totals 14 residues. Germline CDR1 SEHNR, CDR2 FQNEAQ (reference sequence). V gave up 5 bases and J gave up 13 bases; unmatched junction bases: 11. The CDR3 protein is CASSVSGTSARQFF. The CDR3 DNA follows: TGTGCCAGCAGCGTTTCCGGGACTAGCGCCCGACAGTTCTTC.

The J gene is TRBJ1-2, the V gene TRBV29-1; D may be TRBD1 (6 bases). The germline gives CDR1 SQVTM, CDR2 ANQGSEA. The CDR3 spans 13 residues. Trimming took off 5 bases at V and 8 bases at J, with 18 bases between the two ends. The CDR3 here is CSVPPQGSRGYTF. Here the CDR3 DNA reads TGCAGCGTTCCGCCCCAGGGGAGTCGGGGCTACACCTTC.

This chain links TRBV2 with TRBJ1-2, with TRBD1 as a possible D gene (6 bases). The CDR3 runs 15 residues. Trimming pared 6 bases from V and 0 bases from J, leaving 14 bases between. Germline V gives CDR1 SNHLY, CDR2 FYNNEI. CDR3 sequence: CASRLIGQSNYGYTF. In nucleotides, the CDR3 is TGTGCCAGCAGGTTAATTGGACAGTCTAACTATGGCTACACCTTC.

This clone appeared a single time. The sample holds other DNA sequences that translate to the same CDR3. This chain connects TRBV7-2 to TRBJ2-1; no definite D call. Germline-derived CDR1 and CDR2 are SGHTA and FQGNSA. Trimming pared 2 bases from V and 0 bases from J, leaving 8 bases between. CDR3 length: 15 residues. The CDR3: CASSLLSSSYNEQFF. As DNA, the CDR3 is TGTGCCAGCAGCTTACTGTCTAGCTCCTACAATGAGCAGTTCTTC. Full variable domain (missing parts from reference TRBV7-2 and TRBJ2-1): GAGVSQSPSNKVTEKGKDVELRCDPISGHTALYWYRQSLGQGLEFLIYFQGNSAPDKSGLPSDRFSAERTGGSVSTLTIQRTQQEDSAVYLCASSLLSSSYNEQFFGPGTRLTVL.

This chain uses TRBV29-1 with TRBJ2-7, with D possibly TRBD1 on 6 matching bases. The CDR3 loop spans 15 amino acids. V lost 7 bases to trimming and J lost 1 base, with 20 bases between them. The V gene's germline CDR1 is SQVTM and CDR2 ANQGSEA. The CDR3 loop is CSAVSGDFGSYEQYF. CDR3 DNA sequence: TGCAGCGCCGTTTCAGGGGATTTTGGGTCCTACGAGCAGTACTTC.

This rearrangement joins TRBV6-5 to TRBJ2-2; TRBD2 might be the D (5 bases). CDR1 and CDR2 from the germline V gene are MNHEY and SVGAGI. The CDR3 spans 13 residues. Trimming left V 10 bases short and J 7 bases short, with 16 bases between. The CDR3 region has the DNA TGTGCCACCTCAAGCGGTCCAATCGGGGAGCTGTTTTTT. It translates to CATSSGPIGELFF.

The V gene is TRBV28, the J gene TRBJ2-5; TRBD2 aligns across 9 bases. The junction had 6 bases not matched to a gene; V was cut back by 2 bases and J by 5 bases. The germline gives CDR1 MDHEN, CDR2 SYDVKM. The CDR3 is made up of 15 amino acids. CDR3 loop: CASSLGGRALETQYF. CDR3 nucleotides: TGTGCCAGCAGTTTAGGCGGGAGGGCCTTGGAGACCCAGTACTTC.

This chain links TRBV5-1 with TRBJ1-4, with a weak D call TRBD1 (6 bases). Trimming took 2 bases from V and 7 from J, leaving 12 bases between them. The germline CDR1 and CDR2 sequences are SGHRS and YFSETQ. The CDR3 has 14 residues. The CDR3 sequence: CASSFTGPGEKLFF. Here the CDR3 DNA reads TGCGCCAGCAGCTTCACAGGGCCTGGTGAAAAACTGTTTTTT.

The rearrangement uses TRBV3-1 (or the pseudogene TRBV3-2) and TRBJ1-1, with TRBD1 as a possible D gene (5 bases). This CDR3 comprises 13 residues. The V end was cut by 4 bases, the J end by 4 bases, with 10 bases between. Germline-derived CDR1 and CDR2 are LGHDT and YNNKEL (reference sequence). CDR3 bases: TGTGCCAGCAGCCTCGGGGGGGGCACTGAAGCTTTCTTT. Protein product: CASSLGGGTEAFF.

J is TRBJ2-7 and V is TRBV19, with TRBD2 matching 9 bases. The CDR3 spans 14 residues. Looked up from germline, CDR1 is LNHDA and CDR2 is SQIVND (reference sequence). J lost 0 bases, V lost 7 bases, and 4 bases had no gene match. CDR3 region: CASTTSGISYEQYF. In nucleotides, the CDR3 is TGTGCCAGTACGACTAGCGGAATCTCCTACGAGCAGTACTTC.

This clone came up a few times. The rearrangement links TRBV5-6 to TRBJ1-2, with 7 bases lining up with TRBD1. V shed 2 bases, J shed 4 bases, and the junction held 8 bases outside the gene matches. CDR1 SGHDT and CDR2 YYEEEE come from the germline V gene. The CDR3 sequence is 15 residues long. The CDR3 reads CASSLRGGGSYGYTF. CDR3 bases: TGTGCCAGCAGCTTACGAGGGGGCGGAAGCTATGGCTACACCTTC.

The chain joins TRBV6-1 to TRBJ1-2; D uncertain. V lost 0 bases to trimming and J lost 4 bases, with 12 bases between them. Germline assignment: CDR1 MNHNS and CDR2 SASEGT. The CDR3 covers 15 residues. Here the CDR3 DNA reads TGTGCCAGCAGTGAAGCTTTACAGACCTCCTATGGCTACACCTTC. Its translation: CASSEALQTSYGYTF.

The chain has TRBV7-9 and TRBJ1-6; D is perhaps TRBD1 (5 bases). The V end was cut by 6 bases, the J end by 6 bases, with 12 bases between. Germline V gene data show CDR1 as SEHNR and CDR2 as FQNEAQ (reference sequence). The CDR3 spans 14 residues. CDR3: CASRPAGLNSPLHF. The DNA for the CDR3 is TGTGCCAGCAGACCCGCAGGGCTTAATTCACCCCTCCACTTT.

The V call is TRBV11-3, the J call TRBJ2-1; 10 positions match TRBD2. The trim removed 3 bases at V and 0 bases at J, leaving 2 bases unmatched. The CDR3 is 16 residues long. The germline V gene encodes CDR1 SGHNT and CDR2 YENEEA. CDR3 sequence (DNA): TGTGCCAGCAGCTTGGCTAGCGGGAGCTCCTACAATGAGCAGTTCTTC. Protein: CASSLASGSSYNEQFF. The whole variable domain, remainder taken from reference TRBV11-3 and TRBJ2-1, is EAGVVQSPRYKIIEKKQPVAFWCNPISGHNTLYWYLQNLGQGPELLIRYENEEAVDDSQLPKDRFSAERLKGVDSTLKIQPAELGDSAVYLCASSLASGSSYNEQFFGPGTRLTVL.

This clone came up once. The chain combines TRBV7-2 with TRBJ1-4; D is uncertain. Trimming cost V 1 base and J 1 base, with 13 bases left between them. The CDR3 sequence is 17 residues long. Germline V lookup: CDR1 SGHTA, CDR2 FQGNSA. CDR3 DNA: TGTGCCAGCAGCTTAGGTGTGGGCGTGGGAACTAATGAAAAACTGTTTTTT. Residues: CASSLGVGVGTNEKLFF.

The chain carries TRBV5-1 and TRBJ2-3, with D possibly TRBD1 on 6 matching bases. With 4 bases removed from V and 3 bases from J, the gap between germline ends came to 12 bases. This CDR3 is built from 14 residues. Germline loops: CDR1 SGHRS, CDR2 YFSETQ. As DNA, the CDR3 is TGCGCCAGCAGCGCAAACAGGGTAACAGATACGCAGTATTTT. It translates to CASSANRVTDTQYF. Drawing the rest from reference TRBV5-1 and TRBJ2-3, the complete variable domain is KAGVTQTPRYLIKTRGQQVTLSCSPISGHRSVSWYQQTPGQGLQFLFEYFSETQRNKGNFPGRFSGRQFSNSRSEMNVSTLELGDSALYLCASSANRVTDTQYFGPGTRLTVL.

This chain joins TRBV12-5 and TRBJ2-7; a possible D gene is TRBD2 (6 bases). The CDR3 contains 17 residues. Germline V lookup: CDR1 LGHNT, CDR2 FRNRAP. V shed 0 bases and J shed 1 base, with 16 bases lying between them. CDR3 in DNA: TGTGCTAGTGGTTTGGTACTCCCCAGCGGGCGTTCCTACGAGCAGTACTTC. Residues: CASGLVLPSGRSYEQYF.